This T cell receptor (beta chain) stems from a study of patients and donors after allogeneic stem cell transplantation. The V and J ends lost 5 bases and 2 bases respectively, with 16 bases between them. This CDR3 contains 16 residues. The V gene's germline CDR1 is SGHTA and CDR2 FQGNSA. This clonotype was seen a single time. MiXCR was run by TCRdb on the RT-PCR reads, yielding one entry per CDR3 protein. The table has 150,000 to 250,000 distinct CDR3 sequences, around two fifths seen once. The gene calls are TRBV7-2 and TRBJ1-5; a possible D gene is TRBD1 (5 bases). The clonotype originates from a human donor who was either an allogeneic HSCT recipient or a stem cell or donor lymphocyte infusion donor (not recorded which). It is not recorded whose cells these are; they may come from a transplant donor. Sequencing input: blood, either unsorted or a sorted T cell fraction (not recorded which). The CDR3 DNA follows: TGTGCCAGCAGCGAAAGACAGACGGGCGGCAATCAGCCCCAGCATTTT. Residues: CASSERQTGGNQPQHF.